This T cell receptor (beta chain) was captured in a study of blood T cell repertoires in COVID-19. Looking at the study overall: From the United States, Italy and Spain came samples of acute and convalescent COVID-19. Sources were T cells, B-cell-depleted T cells, or PBMCs; the material itself was cDNA or gDNA.

The CDR3 covers 18 residues. The germline gives CDR1 LNHDA, CDR2 SQIVND (reference sequence). Trimming stripped 3 bases from V and 3 bases from J, with 18 bases between. This clone showed up just once. Original handling: Using reference gene primer amplification, nucleated cell counts were estimated. The protocol was immunoSEQ multiplex PCR, while the TCRdb copy is restricted to in-frame clones and leaves out a portion. The DNA was the basis for D and trimming; V, J and clone size are from that table. The table includes about 240,000 clones, around 90% detected once. V usage is TRBV19 and J usage is TRBJ1-6; unclear D gene. The source is a man aged 60 to 75 who had recovered from COVID-19. Sequencing used peripheral blood. The CDR3 coding sequence is TGTGCCAGTAGTATGATTCCAGTAACAAACTACTATAATTCACCCCTCCACTTT. Amino acids: CASSMIPVTNYYNSPLHF.